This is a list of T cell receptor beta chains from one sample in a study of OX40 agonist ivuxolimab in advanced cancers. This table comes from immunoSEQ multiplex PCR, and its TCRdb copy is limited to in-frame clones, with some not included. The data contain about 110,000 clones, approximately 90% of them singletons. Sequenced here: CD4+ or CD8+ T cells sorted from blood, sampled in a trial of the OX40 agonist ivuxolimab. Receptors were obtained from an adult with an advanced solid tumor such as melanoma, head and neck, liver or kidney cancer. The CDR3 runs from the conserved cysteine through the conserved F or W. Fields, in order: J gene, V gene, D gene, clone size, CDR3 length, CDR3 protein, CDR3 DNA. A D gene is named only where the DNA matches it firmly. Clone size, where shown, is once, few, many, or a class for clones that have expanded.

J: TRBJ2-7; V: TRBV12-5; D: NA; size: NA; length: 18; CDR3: CASGLVRNGWDGFGEQYF; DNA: TGTGCTAGTGGTTTGGTACGTAATGGGTGGGACGGGTTCGGGGAGCAGTACTTC
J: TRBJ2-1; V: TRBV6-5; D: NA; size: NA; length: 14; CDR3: CASSPTASYNEQFF; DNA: TGTGCCAGCAGTCCGACAGCTTCCTACAATGAGCAGTTCTTC
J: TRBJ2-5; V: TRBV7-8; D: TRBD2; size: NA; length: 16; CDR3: CASSPYGGGAIETQYF; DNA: TGTGCCAGCAGCCCCTATGGCGGGGGGGCCATAGAGACCCAGTACTTC
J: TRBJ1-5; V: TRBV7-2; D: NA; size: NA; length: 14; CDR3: CASSLGSSDQPQHF; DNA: TGTGCCAGCAGCTTAGGTAGTAGCGATCAGCCCCAGCATTTT
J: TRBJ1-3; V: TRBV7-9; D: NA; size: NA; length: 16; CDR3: CASSSLLPRAGNTIYF; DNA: TGTGCCAGCAGCTCTCTCCTTCCCAGGGCTGGAAACACCATATATTTT
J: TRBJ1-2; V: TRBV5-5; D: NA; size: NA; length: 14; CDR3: CASSLNRRSSGYTF; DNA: TGTGCCAGCAGCCTAAACCGACGGTCTTCTGGCTACACCTTC
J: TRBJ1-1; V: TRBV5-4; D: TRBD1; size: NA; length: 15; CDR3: CASSSGTVMNTEAFF; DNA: TGTGCCAGCAGCTCTGGGACAGTGATGAACACTGAAGCTTTCTTT
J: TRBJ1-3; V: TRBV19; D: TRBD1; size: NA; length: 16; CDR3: CASSIGGTGPGNTIYF; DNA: TGTGCCAGTAGTATCGGTGGGACAGGTCCCGGAAACACCATATATTTT
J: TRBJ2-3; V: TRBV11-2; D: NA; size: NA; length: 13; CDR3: CASSLGWKAAQYF; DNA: TGTGCCAGCAGCTTAGGATGGAAAGCGGCGCAGTATTTT
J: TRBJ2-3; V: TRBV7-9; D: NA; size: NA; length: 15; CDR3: CASSLFRGITDTQYF; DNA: TGTGCCAGCAGCTTATTCCGGGGGATCACAGATACGCAGTATTTT
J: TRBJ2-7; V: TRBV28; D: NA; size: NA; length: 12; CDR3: CASSLAGYEQYF; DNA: TGTGCCAGCAGTTTAGCCGGATACGAGCAGTACTTC
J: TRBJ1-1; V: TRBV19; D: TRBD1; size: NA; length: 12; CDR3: CASSQGTGSAFF; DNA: TGTGCCAGTAGTCAGGGGACAGGGTCAGCTTTCTTT
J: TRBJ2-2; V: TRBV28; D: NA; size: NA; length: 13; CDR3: CASSLPNTGELFF; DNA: TGTGCCAGCAGCCTTCCGAACACCGGGGAGCTGTTTTTT
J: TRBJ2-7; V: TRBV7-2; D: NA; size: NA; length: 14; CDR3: CASSLELRAYEQYF; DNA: TGTGCCAGCAGCTTAGAACTAAGGGCCTACGAGCAGTACTTC
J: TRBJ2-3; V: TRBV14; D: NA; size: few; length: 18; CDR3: CASSKVVPGLRGADTQYF; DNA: TGTGCCAGCAGCAAAGTTGTACCGGGACTCAGAGGGGCAGATACGCAGTATTTT
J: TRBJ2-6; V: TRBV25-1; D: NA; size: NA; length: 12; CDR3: CAVGPGANVLTF; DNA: TGTGCCGTTGGGCCCGGGGCCAACGTCCTGACTTTC
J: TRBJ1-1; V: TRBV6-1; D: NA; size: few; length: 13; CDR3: CASSESMNTEAFF; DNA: TGTGCCAGCAGTGAATCCATGAACACTGAAGCTTTCTTT
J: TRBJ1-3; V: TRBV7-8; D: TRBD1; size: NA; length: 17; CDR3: CASSPRGQTNSGNTIYF; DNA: TGTGCCAGCAGCCCCAGGGGACAGACAAACTCTGGAAACACCATATATTTT
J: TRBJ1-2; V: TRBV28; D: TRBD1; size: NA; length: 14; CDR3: CASSPPGQVYGYTF; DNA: TGTGCCAGCAGCCCCCCGGGACAGGTCTATGGCTACACCTTC
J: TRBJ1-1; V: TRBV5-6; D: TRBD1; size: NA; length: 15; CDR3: CASDNRGGRVTEAFF; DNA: TGTGCCAGCGATAACAGGGGAGGGAGAGTCACTGAAGCTTTCTTT
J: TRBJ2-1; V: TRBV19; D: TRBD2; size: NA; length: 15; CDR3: CASRLAGGRRNEQFF; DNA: TGTGCCAGTAGACTAGCGGGAGGTAGGAGAAATGAGCAGTTCTTC
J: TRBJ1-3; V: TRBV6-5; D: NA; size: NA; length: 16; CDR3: CASSYSSRFSGNTIYF; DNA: TGTGCCAGCAGTTACTCGAGCCGGTTCTCTGGAAACACCATATATTTT
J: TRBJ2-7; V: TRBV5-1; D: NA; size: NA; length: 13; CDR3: CASSEGYSYEQYF; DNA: TGCGCCAGCAGTGAAGGGTACTCCTACGAGCAGTACTTC
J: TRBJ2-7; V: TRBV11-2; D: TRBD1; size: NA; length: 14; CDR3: CASKEGGQNYEQYF; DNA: TGTGCCAGCAAGGAAGGGGGCCAGAACTACGAGCAGTACTTC
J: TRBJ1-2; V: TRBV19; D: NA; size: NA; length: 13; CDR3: CASSIGQGYGYTF; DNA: TGTGCCAGTAGTATCGGGCAGGGTTATGGCTACACCTTC
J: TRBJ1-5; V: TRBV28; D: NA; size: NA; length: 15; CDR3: CASSSSGAGNQPQHF; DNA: TGTGCCAGCAGTTCCTCGGGGGCGGGCAATCAGCCCCAGCATTTT
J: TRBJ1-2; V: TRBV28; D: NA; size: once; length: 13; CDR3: CASLGALNYGYTF; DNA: TGTGCCAGCCTTGGGGCGCTCAACTATGGCTACACCTTC
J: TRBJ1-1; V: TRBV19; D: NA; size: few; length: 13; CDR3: CASSTPGSTEAFF; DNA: TGTGCCAGTAGCACCCCAGGGAGCACTGAAGCTTTCTTT
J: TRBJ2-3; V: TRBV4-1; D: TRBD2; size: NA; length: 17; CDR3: CASSPMGGSPSTDTQYF; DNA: TGCGCCAGCAGCCCTATGGGGGGGAGCCCTTCCACAGATACGCAGTATTTT
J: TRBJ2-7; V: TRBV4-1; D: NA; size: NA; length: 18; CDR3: CASSQDIGGTAFSYEQYF; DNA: TGCGCCAGCAGCCAAGATATCGGGGGGACAGCGTTCTCCTACGAGCAGTACTTC
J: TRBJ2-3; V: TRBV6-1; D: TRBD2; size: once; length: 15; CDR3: CASRRTSVYTDTQYF; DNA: TGTGCCAGCAGGAGGACTAGCGTTTACACAGATACGCAGTATTTT
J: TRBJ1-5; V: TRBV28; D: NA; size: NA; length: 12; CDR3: CASRLGNQPQHF; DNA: TGTGCCAGCCGGTTGGGCAATCAGCCCCAGCATTTT
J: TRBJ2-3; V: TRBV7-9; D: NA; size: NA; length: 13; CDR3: CARQGTSTDTQYF; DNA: TGTGCCAGACAGGGTACTAGCACAGATACGCAGTATTTT
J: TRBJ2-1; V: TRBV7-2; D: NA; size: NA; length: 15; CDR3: CASSSGTNFYNEQFF; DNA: TGTGCCAGCAGTTCCGGGACAAATTTCTACAATGAGCAGTTCTTC
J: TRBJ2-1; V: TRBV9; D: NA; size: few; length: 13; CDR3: CASSVATRNEQFF; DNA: TGTGCCAGCAGCGTAGCTACTCGCAATGAGCAGTTCTTC
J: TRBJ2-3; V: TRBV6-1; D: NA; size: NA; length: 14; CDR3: CASSERLIGDTQYF; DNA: TGTGCCAGCAGTGAGCGGCTCATAGGGGATACGCAGTATTTT
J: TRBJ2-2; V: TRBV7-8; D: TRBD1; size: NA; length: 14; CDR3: CASSSIQGAGELFF; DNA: TGTGCCAGCAGCTCAATACAGGGGGCCGGGGAGCTGTTTTTT
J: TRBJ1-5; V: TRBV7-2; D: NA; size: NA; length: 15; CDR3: CASSLVAGNNQPQHF; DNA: TGTGCCAGCAGCTTAGTGGCAGGGAACAATCAGCCCCAGCATTTT
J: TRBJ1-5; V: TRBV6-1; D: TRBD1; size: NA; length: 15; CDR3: CASSEGGWGNQPQHF; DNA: TGTGCCAGCAGCGAAGGGGGCTGGGGCAATCAGCCCCAGCATTTT
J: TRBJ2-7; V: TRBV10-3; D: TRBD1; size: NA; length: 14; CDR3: CAISEGTGDYEQYF; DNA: TGTGCCATCAGTGAAGGGACAGGGGATTACGAGCAGTACTTC
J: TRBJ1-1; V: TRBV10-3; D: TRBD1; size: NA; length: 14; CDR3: CAISDDREYTEAFF; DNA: TGTGCCATCAGTGACGACAGGGAGTATACTGAAGCTTTCTTT
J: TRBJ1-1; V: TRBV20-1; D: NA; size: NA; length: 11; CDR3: CSAKISTEAFF; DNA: TGCAGTGCTAAAATCAGCACTGAAGCTTTCTTT
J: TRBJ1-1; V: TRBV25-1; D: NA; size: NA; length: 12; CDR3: CASTAPNTEAFF; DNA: TGTGCCAGCACCGCACCGAACACTGAAGCTTTCTTT
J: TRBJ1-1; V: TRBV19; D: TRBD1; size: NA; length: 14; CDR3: CASSINRGNTEAFF; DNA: TGTGCCAGTAGTATTAACAGGGGTAACACTGAAGCTTTCTTT
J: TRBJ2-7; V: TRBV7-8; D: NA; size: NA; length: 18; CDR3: CASSSTLGKGTRAYEQYF; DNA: TGTGCCAGCAGCTCCACCCTCGGGAAGGGAACTCGAGCCTACGAGCAGTACTTC
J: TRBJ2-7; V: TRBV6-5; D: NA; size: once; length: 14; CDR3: CASSSDRQTYEQYF; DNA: TGTGCCAGCAGCTCGGACAGACAGACCTACGAGCAGTACTTC
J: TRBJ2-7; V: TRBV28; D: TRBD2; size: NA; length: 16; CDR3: CASSSSPWTSGNEQYF; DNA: TGTGCCAGCAGTTCCTCTCCCTGGACTAGCGGGAACGAGCAGTACTTC
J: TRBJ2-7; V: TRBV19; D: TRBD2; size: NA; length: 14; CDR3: CASSVLAGVNEQYF; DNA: TGTGCCAGTAGTGTCTTAGCGGGAGTTAACGAGCAGTACTTC
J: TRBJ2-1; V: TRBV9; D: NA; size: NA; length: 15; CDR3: CASSVGQPGNNEQFF; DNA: TGTGCCAGCAGCGTAGGACAGCCTGGTAACAATGAGCAGTTCTTC
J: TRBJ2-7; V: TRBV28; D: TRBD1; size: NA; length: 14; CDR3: CASSGVKGAIEQYF; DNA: TGTGCCAGCAGTGGTGTTAAGGGGGCCATTGAGCAGTACTTC
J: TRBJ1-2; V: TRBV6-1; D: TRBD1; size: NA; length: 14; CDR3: CASRTTGGSYGYTF; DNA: TGTGCCAGCAGAACGACAGGGGGCAGTTATGGCTACACCTTC
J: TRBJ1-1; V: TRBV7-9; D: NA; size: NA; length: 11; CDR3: CASSPGTEAFF; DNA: TGTGCCAGCAGCCCAGGGACTGAAGCTTTCTTT
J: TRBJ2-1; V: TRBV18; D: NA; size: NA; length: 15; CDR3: CASSRGGSEVNEQFF; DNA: TGTGCCAGCTCCCGGGGCGGCAGTGAAGTAAATGAGCAGTTCTTC
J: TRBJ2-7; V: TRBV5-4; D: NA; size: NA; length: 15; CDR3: CASSPGAKTSYEQYF; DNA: TGTGCCAGCAGCCCGGGGGCCAAAACCTCCTACGAGCAGTACTTC
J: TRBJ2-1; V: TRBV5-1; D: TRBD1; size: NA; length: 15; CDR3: CASSSDRGSYNEQFF; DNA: TGCGCCAGCAGCTCGGACAGGGGGTCCTACAATGAGCAGTTCTTC
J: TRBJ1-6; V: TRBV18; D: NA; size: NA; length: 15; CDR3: CASSPDTRYNSPLHF; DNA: TGTGCCAGCTCACCCGATACCCGATATAATTCACCCCTCCACTTT
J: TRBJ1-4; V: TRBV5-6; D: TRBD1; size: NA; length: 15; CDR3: CASSSEQGFNEKLFF; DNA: TGTGCCAGCAGCTCCGAACAGGGGTTCAATGAAAAACTGTTTTTT
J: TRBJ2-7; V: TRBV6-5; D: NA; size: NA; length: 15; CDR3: CASSYTGQTYYEQYF; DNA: TGTGCCAGCAGTTACACTGGACAGACTTACTACGAGCAGTACTTC
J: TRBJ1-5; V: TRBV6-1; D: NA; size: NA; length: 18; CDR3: CASSGPSVGHGSNQPQHF; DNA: TGTGCCAGCAGTGGACCCAGTGTGGGACACGGGAGCAATCAGCCCCAGCATTTT